Listed below are T cell receptor beta chains from one sample, sequenced in a study of blood T cell repertoires in COVID-19. Using immunoSEQ multiplex PCR, the repertoire was profiled, and TCRdb retains in-frame clones only, with some absent. The sample lists roughly 150,000 clones, roughly 85% seen once, with 15% to 20% in the top ten. Material for sequencing was PBMCs or T cells enriched from blood (not recorded which). The receptors were sampled from a woman between 65 and 79 years old in a cohort exposed to, infected with or recovered from COVID-19 (not recorded which). CDR3s leave out the opening cysteine and the closing phenylalanine or tryptophan. Clone sizes are given selectively: once, few, many, or a class where the clone is expanded.

V: TRBV11-3
J: TRBJ2-7
size: .
CDR3: ASSLRKVPGSYEQY

V: TRBV21-1
J: TRBJ1-4
size: .
CDR3: ASSKDRENSNEKLF

V: TRBV24-1
J: TRBJ1-2
size: few
CDR3: ATSDFPLNYGYT

V: TRBV19
J: TRBJ2-4
size: .
CDR3: ASRGRLWDIQY

V: TRBV6-6
J: TRBJ1-5
size: .
CDR3: ASSGSPGQGRNQPQH

V: TRBV13
J: TRBJ1-2
size: .
CDR3: ASSSRGNYGYT

V: TRBV4-2
J: TRBJ1-2
size: .
CDR3: ASSQTVVQGDGYT

V: TRBV4-3
J: TRBJ2-1
size: once
CDR3: ASSPGQGYNEQF

V: TRBV9
J: TRBJ2-5
size: .
CDR3: ASSVEGYQETQY

V: TRBV7-9
J: TRBJ1-6
size: .
CDR3: ASRRGPTNSPLH